Reported below is one T cell receptor beta chain. The entry originates in a study of control samples from healthy donors and cancer patients. Method: immunoSEQ multiplex PCR; TCRdb's copy keeps in-frame clones and lacks some. The table records roughly 100,000 clones, around 88% of them present only once. V was trimmed by 3 bases and J by 6 bases, leaving 12 bases between them. The length of the CDR3 is 13 residues. The V gene's germline CDR1 is SGHAT and CDR2 FQDESV (reference sequence). The source is a man between 25 and 39 years old in good health. The specimen sequenced was blood. The chain links TRBV11-1 to TRBJ2-7; D is possibly TRBD2 (5 bases). The CDR3 reads CASSFTGVSEQYV. CDR3 DNA: TGTGCCAGCAGCTTCACCGGGGTAAGCGAGCAGTACGTC.